Described below is a single T cell receptor beta chain sequence and its context. Its antigen remains unidentified. Per-nucleotide qualities are absent, and no much larger clonotype sits a single base away. Enrolling through a virtual design, the prospective study's participants ranged in age from roughly 18 to 90 years and lived across about two dozen United States geographic areas. In the prospective study, participants were assigned to cohorts based on the clinical history participants reported in a screening survey and a study questionnaire. Recovered participants in ImmuneRACE Cohort 3 were defined as having two consecutive negative NP/OP PCR tests, clearance from a healthcare professional, or resolution of symptoms. In the prospective study, whole blood, serum and a nasopharyngeal or oropharyngeal swab were collected from each participant by mobile phlebotomists. Over a roughly 2-month period, participants in the prospective study had the option of providing additional blood draws and questionnaires. Blood samples from the prospective study were shipped frozen or at room temperature prior to DNA extraction.

The immunoSEQ Assay, a bias-controlled multiplex PCR, was used to amplify TCRbeta CDR3 regions from genomic DNA. Per the authors' processing: The number of nucleated cells in each sample was estimated from the amplification of reference gene primers within the assay. Sequence reads were collapsed and filtered to measure the absolute abundance of every unique TCRbeta CDR3 rearrangement. Productive Simpson clonality was computed per sample as the square root of Simpson's diversity index over productive rearrangements. This is the immuneACCESS table as TCRdb keeps it, with only in-frame sequences that have V and J called. A part of the clones is gone; compared with another copy, unresolved V genes explain less than half, and the rest is unexplained. V, J and clone size derive from that table, while D and trimming were established from the DNA sequence. Present in this sample are a few hundred thousand clones, 88% of which were seen just once. The ten biggest clones cover more than 0.95% of the sample.

The sample belongs to a study of blood T cell repertoires in COVID-19 (dated by TCRdb to about 2020). For the study in its entirety: Samples from collaborators originated in the United States, Italy and Spain and spanned both the acute and convalescent phases of COVID-19. The repertoires were released in a freely available public database meant as a resource for research on the immune response to SARS-CoV-2. Where available, HLA class I and class II types were obtained from metadata supplied by the sample provider rather than from assay-based typing. Deeply sampled blood TCRbeta repertoires from subjects exposed to, actively infected with, or recovered from COVID-19 were included in the dataset. The prospective study material was composed of cDNA or gDNA derived from T cells, B-cell-depleted T cells, or PBMCs. The sample metadata nearly always contained a de-identified subject ID, COVID-19 status, age in years and sex. Samples were obtained from the ongoing ImmuneRACE study (first 160 participants) and from over 1,000 subjects provided by 6 global collaborators.

The CDR3 numbers 16 residues from cysteine through phenylalanine. Here the CDR3 DNA is all that survives: 48 bases in frame from base 1. For CDR1 and CDR2, the germline V gene (reference sequence) lists SGHNT and YYREEE. V loses 2 bases, J loses 1 base, and the germline ends lie 13 bases apart. Broad study findings and their caveats: How much clinical and demographic metadata was included differed by source and by participant, and the metadata was provided uncurated.

The chain is encoded by TRBV5-4 joined to TRBJ1-5, with an unclear D gene assignment. This receptor was taken from a woman between 18 and 30 years old who had recovered from COVID-19. The sequencing input was PBMCs or T cells enriched from blood (not recorded which). The DNA is TGTGCCAGCAGCTTAGGCGGAAGAGGGAGCAATCAGCCCCAGCATTTT. Translated, it reads CASSLGGRGSNQPQHF.